This T cell receptor beta chain was identified in a study of early T cells in non-severe SARS-CoV-2 infection (dated by TCRdb to about 2021). About the investigation overall: TCR sequencing used bulk RNA from unsorted whole blood, so alpha and beta chains could not be paired.

Trimming takes 3 bases from V and 0 bases from J, and the germline ends sit 8 bases apart. The CDR3 runs 15 residues from the cysteine to the phenylalanine. Just CDR3 DNA is preserved here, 45 bases in frame from base 1. Reading the germline V gene gives CDR1 SGHAT and CDR2 FQNNGV. Overall study results and their limits: VDJdb matching was skewed toward anti-spike CD8 responses and likely underestimated virus-specific expansions by missing private and CD4 specificities.

The protocol used for the library was 5' RACE. The sequencer listed for this sample is NextSeq 500. To correct for sequencing error and PCR bias, the TCR library protocol tagged individual cDNA molecules with unique molecular identifiers. Sequencing covered both TCR alpha and beta chains, and within each sample the abundances of alpha and beta sequences were tightly co-correlated. The authors' pipeline ran thus. Decombinator V4 was used to annotate the V gene, J gene and CDR3 of the TCR sequences. TCRs were defined as expanded if a significant change between any two time points was detected under a Poisson model with p below 0.0001. TCR abundances were normalised to the total number of TCRs sequenced per sample and were expressed as counts per million. TRAV1-2 paired with TRAJ12, TRAJ20 or TRAJ33 defined MAIT TCRs, while TRAV10 paired with TRAJ18 defined iNKT TCRs. VDJdb, accessed on 1 November 2021, was searched for TCRs annotated for CMV, EBV and SARS-CoV-2, and TCRs annotated for more than one antigen were excluded. The public reads were run again by TCRdb, first through fastp at Q25 and then through MiXCR, and only productive beta chains were kept. Rows with one shared CDR3 protein collapse into an entry with the most common genes and DNA. TCRdb's processing, not the study's, gives the V and J calls here. The sample data list about 33,000 distinct CDR3 sequences, and roughly 4.5% of these were observed just once. Roughly 7.7% of the sample goes to the ten largest clones.

Set within a cohort of healthcare workers in London, UK, this nested case-control study involved weekly PCR testing of nasopharyngeal swabs along with blood sampling. Healthcare workers were recruited between 23 and 31 March 2020, during the week of the UK lockdown, and were followed weekly for up to about 16 weeks. This clonotype occurred many times. What this receptor recognizes is not known. No base-level quality is on record; no much larger clone is a single base apart. This chain is built from TRBV11-2 and TRBJ1-4; the D gene is perhaps TRBD1, from 6 matching bases. The TCR was taken from an adult who was a healthcare worker with PCR-confirmed SARS-CoV-2 infection or an uninfected control (not recorded which). The sample taken for sequencing was whole blood. This receptor carries the CDR3 CASSFRGPTNEKLFF. The sequenced DNA: TGTGCCAGCAGCTTCAGGGGTCCAACTAATGAAAAACTGTTTTTT. When the CDR3 is completed using the reference TRBV11-2 and TRBJ1-4 genes on either side, the full variable domain is EAGVAQSPRYKIIEKRQSVAFWCNPISGHATLYWYQQILGQGPKLLIQFQNNGVVDDSQLPKDRFSAERLKGVDSTLKIQPAKLEDSAVYLCASSFRGPTNEKLFFGSGTQLSVL.